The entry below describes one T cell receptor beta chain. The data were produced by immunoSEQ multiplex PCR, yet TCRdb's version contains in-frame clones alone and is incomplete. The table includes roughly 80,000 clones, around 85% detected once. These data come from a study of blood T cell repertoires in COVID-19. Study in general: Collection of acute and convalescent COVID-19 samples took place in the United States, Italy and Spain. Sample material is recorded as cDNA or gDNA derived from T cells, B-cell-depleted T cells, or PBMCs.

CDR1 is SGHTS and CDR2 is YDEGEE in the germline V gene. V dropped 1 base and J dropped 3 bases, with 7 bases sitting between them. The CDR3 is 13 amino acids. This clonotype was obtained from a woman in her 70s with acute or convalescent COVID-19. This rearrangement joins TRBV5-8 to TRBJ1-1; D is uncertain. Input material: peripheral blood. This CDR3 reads CASSLSEDTEAFF. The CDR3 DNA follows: TGTGCCAGCAGCTTGTCAGAGGACACTGAAGCTTTCTTT.